Listed here is a single T cell receptor beta chain. Its target is unknown. The data belong to a study of cytomegalovirus exposure and HLA in healthy donors. As for the study in general: The study's early data release held some 85 million unique TCRs from HLA-typed donors. Falling in the Caucasian-associated ancestry cluster were about four fifths of under 450 genotyped donors.

Study results and caveats: No immune exposure information besides CMV serostatus was available. Reportedly, a later analysis found an Asian-associated ancestry cluster had fewer N-insertions than the roughly 700-donor mean.

Researchers ran the PCR with 60 Vbeta and 13 Jbeta primers. Some clones are missing from TCRdb's copy, which holds only in-frame ones; the method was immunoSEQ multiplex PCR. This table has hundreds of thousands of clones, around 89% appearing once. The CDR3 contains 12 residues. CDR1 WSHSY and CDR2 SAAADI come from the germline V gene. V was shortened by 8 bases and J by 6 bases, with 14 bases between the two germline ends. The rearrangement uses TRBV10-2 and TRBJ2-7, with D possibly being TRBD2 (7 bases). Sequenced: PBMCs. This TCR was sampled from a woman aged 18-29 years in good health and CMV-seronegative. This chain's CDR3 is CASGRGSREQYF. The CDR3 region has the DNA TGCGCCAGCGGGAGGGGGTCGCGCGAGCAGTACTTC.